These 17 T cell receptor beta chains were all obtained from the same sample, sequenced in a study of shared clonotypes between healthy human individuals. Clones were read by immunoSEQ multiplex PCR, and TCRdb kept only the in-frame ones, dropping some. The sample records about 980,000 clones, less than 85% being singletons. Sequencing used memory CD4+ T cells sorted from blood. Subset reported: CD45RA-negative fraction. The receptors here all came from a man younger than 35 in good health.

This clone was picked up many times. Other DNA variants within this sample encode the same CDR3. The CDR3 reads CAWRGGQGSYNEQFF. The CDR3 DNA reads as TGTGCCTGGAGAGGGGGACAGGGATCCTACAATGAGCAGTTCTTC. The V gene is TRBV30, the J gene TRBJ2-1, with 9 bases lining up with TRBD1. CDR3 length: 15 amino acids. Germline V gene data show CDR1 as GTSNPN and CDR2 as SVGIG (reference sequence). V lost 3 bases and J lost 1; bases outside the gene matches: 4. Variable domain in full (rest from reference TRBV30 and TRBJ2-1): SQTIHQWPATLVQPVGSPLSLECTVEGTSNPNLYWYRQAAGRGLQLLFYSVGIGQISSEVPQNLSASRPQDRQFILSSKKLLLSDSGFYLCAWRGGQGSYNEQFFGPGTRLTVL.

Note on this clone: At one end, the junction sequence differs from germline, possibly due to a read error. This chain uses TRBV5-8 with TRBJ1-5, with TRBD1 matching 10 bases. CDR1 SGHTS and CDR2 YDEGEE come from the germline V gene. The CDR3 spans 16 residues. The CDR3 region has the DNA TGTGCCAGCAGTTTGGACAGGGGGTTATTGGTGCAGCCCCAGCATTTT. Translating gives CASSLDRGLLVQPQHF.

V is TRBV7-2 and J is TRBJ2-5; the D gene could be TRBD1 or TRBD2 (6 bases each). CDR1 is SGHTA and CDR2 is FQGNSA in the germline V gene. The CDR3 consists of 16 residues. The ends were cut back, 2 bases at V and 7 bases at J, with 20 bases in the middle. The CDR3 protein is CASSLNRPGEVGTQYF. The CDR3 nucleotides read TGTGCCAGCAGCTTAAACAGGCCAGGGGAGGTCGGGACCCAGTACTTC.

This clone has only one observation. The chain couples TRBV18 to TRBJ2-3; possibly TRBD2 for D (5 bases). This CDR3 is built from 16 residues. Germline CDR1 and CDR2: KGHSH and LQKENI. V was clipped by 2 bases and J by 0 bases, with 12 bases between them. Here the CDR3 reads CASSPNLATSTDTQYF. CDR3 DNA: TGTGCCAGCTCACCAAATTTAGCGACGAGCACAGATACGCAGTATTTT.

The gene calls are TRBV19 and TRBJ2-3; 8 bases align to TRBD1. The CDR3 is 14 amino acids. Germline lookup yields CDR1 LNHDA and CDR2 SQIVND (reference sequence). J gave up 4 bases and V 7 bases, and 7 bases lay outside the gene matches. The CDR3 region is CASKEQGASDTQYF. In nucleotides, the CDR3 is TGTGCCAGTAAAGAGCAGGGGGCCTCAGATACGCAGTATTTT.

CDR3 loop: CASSQTASNYGYTF. In DNA form, the CDR3 reads TGTGCCAGCAGCCAGACAGCTTCTAACTATGGCTACACCTTC. J is TRBJ1-2 and V is TRBV2; D is possibly TRBD1 (5 bases). This CDR3 comprises 14 residues. Germline V gene sequence: CDR1 SNHLY, CDR2 FYNNEI. V lost 6 bases, J lost 0 bases, and 11 bases lay in between.

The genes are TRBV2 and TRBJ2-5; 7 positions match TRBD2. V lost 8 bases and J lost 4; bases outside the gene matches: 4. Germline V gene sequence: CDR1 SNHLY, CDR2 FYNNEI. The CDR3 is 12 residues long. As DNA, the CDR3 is TGTGCCAGCGGGCCGGGGGGAGAGACCCAGTACTTC. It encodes CASGPGGETQYF.

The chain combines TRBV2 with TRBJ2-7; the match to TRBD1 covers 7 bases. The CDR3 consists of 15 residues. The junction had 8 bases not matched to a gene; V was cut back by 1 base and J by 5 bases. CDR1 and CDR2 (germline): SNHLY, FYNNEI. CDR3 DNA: TGTGCCAGCAGTGAAGGATACAGGGGATTGGACGAGCAGTACTTC. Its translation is CASSEGYRGLDEQYF.

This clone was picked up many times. CDR3 sequence: CASNRGLTEAFF. The CDR3 DNA is TGTGCCAGCAATCGGGGGCTCACTGAAGCTTTCTTT. The rearrangement links TRBV6-6 to TRBJ1-1; D is possibly TRBD1 (6 bases). The CDR3 consists of 12 residues. Trimming left V 7 bases short and J 4 bases short, with 10 bases between. Germline CDR1 is MNHNY and CDR2 is SVGAGI (reference sequence).

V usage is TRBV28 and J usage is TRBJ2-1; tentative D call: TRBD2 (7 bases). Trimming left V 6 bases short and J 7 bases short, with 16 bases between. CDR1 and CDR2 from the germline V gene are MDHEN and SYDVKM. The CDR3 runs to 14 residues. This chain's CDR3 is CASRGGGSRNEQFF. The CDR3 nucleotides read TGTGCCAGCAGGGGAGGGGGTTCTCGGAATGAGCAGTTCTTC.

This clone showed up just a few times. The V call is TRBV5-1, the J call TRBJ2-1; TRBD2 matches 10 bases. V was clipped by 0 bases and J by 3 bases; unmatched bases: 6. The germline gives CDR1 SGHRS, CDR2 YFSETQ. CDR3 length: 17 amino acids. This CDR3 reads CASSLDQRTSGYNEQFF. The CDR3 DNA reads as TGCGCCAGCAGCTTGGATCAGAGGACTAGCGGCTACAATGAGCAGTTCTTC. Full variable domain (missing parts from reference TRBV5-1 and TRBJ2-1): KAGVTQTPRYLIKTRGQQVTLSCSPISGHRSVSWYQQTPGQGLQFLFEYFSETQRNKGNFPGRFSGRQFSNSRSEMNVSTLELGDSALYLCASSLDQRTSGYNEQFFGPGTRLTVL.

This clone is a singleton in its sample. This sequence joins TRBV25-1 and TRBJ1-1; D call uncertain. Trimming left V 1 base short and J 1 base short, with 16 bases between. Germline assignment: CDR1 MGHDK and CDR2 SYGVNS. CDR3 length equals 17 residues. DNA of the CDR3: TGTGCCAGCAGTGAATCATGGTCACAAACATCGAACACTGAAGCTTTCTTT. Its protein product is CASSESWSQTSNTEAFF.

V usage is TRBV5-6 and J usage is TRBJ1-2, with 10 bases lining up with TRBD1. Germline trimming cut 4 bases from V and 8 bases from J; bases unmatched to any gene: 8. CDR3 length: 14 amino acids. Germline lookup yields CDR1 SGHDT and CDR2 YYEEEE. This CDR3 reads CASSRTGGLGGYTF. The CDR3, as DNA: TGTGCCAGCAGCCGGACAGGGGGTCTTGGAGGCTACACCTTC.

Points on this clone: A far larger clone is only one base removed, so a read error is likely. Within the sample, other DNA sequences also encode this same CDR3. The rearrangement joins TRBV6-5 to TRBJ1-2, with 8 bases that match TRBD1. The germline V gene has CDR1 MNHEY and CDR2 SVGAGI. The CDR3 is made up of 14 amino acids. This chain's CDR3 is CASSLDRGGYGYTF. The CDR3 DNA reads TGTGCTAGCAGTTTAGACAGGGGAGGATATGGCTACACCTTC.

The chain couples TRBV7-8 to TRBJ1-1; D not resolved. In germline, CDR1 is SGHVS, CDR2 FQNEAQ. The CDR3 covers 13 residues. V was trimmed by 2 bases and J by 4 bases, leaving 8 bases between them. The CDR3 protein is CASSLQDLTEAFF. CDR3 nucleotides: TGTGCCAGCAGCTTACAGGATCTCACTGAAGCTTTCTTT.

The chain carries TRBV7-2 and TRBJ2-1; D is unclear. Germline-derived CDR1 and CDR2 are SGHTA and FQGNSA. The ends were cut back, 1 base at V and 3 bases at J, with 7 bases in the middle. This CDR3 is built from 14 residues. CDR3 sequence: CASSLGLDYNEQFF. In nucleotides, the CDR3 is TGTGCCAGCAGCTTAGGACTGGACTACAATGAGCAGTTCTTC.

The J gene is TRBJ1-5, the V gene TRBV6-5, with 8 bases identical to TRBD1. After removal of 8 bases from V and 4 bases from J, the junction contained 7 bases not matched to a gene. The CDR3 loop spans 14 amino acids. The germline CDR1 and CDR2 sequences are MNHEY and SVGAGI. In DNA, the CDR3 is TGTGCCAGCGGAGATGGACAGGGTAATCAGCCCCAGCATTTT. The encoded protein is CASGDGQGNQPQHF.